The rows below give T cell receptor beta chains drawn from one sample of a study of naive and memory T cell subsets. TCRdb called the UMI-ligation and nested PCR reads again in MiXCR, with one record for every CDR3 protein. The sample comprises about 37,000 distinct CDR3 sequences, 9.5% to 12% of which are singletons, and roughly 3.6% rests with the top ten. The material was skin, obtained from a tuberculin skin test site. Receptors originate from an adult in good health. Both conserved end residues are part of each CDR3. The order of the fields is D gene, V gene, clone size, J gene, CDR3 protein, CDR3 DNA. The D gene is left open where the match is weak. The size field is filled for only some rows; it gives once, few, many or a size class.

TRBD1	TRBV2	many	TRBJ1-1	CASRRQGANTEAFF	TGTGCCAGCAGGCGTCAGGGGGCGAACACTGAAGCTTTCTTT
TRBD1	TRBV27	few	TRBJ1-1	CASSLDRDGTNTEAFF	TGTGCCAGCAGTTTAGACAGGGATGGTACGAACACTGAAGCTTTCTTT
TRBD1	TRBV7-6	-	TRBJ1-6	CASSFNRGGNSPLHF	TGTGCCAGCAGCTTTAACAGGGGCGGGAATTCACCCCTCCACTTT
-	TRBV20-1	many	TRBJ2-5	CSDSEQGGETQYF	TGCAGTGATTCTGAACAGGGCGGCGAGACCCAGTACTTC
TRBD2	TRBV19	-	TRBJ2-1	CASSPGLAGGPRVSNEQFF	TGTGCCAGTAGTCCGGGACTAGCGGGAGGGCCACGTGTGTCCAATGAGCAGTTCTTC
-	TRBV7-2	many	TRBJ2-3	CASSLAASADTQYF	TGTGCCAGCAGCTTAGCGGCTTCCGCAGATACGCAGTATTTT
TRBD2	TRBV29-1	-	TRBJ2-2	CSVGVAGGNTGELFF	TGCAGCGTAGGAGTAGCGGGAGGGAACACCGGGGAGCTGTTTTTT
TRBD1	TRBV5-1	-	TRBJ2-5	CASSPGQTQETQYF	TGCGCCAGCAGTCCGGGACAGACTCAAGAGACCCAGTACTTC
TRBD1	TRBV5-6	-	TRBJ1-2	CASSYGQGALRGYTF	TGTGCCAGCAGCTACGGACAGGGGGCCCTTCGGGGCTACACCTTC
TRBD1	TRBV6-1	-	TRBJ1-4	CASSKDRDEKLFF	TGTGCCAGCAGTAAGGACAGGGACGAAAAACTGTTTTTT
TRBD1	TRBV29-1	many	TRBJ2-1	CSVELPPGQLIYNEQFF	TGCAGCGTTGAATTACCGCCGGGACAGCTAATATACAATGAGCAGTTCTTC
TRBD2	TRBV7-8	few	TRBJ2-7	CASSLALAGIYEQYF	TGTGCCAGCAGCTTAGCCCTAGCGGGGATCTACGAGCAGTACTTC
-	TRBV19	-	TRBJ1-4	CASIPGTGEKLFF	TGTGCCAGTATCCCAGGGACGGGTGAAAAACTGTTTTTT
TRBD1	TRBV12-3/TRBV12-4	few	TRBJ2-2	CASPSPTGATGELFF	TGTGCCAGCCCATCCCCGACAGGGGCCACCGGGGAGCTGTTTTTT
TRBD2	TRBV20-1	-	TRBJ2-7	CSARGVFSGSPYEQYF	TGCAGTGCTAGAGGGGTTTTTAGCGGGTCCCCCTACGAGCAGTACTTC
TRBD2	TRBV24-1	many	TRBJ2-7	CATSDSGGSFEQYF	TGTGCCACCAGTGATTCGGGGGGATCATTCGAGCAGTACTTC
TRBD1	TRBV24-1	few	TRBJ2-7	CATSDGLGTAETYEQYF	TGTGCCACCAGTGACGGACTTGGGACAGCGGAAACCTACGAGCAGTACTTC
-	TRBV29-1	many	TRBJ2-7	CSGRTNYEQYF	TGCAGCGGAAGGACAAACTACGAGCAGTACTTC
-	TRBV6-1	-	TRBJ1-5	CASTQMGAGQPQHF	TGTGCCAGCACCCAGATGGGCGCGGGTCAGCCCCAGCATTTT
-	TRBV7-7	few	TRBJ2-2	CASSSKAGADGELFF	TGTGCTAGCAGCTCGAAGGCCGGGGCCGACGGGGAGCTGTTTTTT